A single sample is the source of the 20 T cell receptor beta chains below, sequenced in a study of CD8+CD57+ T cells in acquired aplastic anemia. TCR beta VDJ and CDR3 were profiled, and genomic DNA was the template. TCRdb analysed the reads with MiXCR anew, one entry per CDR3 protein. Of 400,000 to 450,000 distinct CDR3 sequences in the sample, under 80% were seen once. The sequenced material came from sorted CD4+, CD8+, or CD8+CD57+ T cells (not recorded which) from PBMCs. The receptors were sampled from a human donor in good health, serving as a control.

The gene calls are TRBV20-1 and TRBJ1-1, with D tentatively TRBD1 (5 bases). The CDR3 consists of 14 residues. The ends were cut back, 5 bases at V and 0 bases at J, with 13 bases in the middle. CDR1 is DFQATT, CDR2 SNEGSKA, per germline (reference sequence). In nucleotides, the CDR3 is TGCAGTGCTCGAGGACACGGCATGAACACTGAAGCTTTCTTT. This gives the protein CSARGHGMNTEAFF.

With respect to this clonotype: Possible read error: a much larger clone is one base away. This chain uses TRBV4-1 with TRBJ2-4; maybe TRBD1 (5 bases). V was pared by 1 base and J by 8 bases, with 18 bases between. The CDR3 sequence is 16 residues long. Germline V gene data show CDR1 as MGHRA and CDR2 as YSYEKL. This chain's CDR3 is CASSQVARQSVDIQYF. CDR3 coding DNA: TGCGCCAGCAGCCAAGTGGCTCGACAGAGCGTAGACATTCAGTACTTC.

This clonotype was counted many times. Here the CDR3 reads CASSQEWTTDTQYF. The DNA for the CDR3 is TGCGCCAGCAGCCAAGAATGGACCACAGATACGCAGTATTTT. This rearrangement joins TRBV4-3 to TRBJ2-3; unclear D gene. Germline V gene sequence: CDR1 LGHNA, CDR2 YSLEER. V was shortened by 0 bases and J by 2 bases, with 6 bases between the two germline ends. The CDR3 has 14 residues.

Only one count was recorded for this clonotype. The rearrangement uses TRBV25-1 and TRBJ2-1; 11 nucleotides line up with TRBD2. Germline V gene sequence: CDR1 MGHDK, CDR2 SYGVNS. The CDR3 spans 15 residues. J gave up 16 bases and V 7 bases, and 18 bases lay outside the gene matches. The CDR3 bases are TGTGCCAGCACTCAGGGACTAGCGGCCTACAACGACCCCTTCTTC. It translates to CASTQGLAAYNDPFF.

This clonotype occurred a few times. V usage is TRBV5-4 and J usage is TRBJ2-1, with D perhaps TRBD1 or TRBD2 (6 bases each). Germline loops: CDR1 SGHNT, CDR2 YYREEE (reference sequence). The V and J ends lost 0 bases and 2 bases respectively, with 9 bases between them. The CDR3 covers 15 residues. The CDR3 loop is CASSLGGATYNEQFF. CDR3 in DNA: TGTGCCAGCAGCTTGGGGGGGGCAACCTACAATGAGCAGTTCTTC.

The V and J genes are TRBV20-1 and TRBJ2-5; possible D gene TRBD2, 7 bases. Germline assignment: CDR1 DFQATT and CDR2 SNEGSKA (reference sequence). The CDR3 has 15 amino acids. The germline V and J ends were trimmed by 0 bases and 5 bases, with 16 bases remaining between them. CDR3 in amino acids: CSAREEGGPWETQYF. The CDR3 nucleotides are TGCAGTGCTAGAGAAGAGGGGGGGCCGTGGGAGACCCAGTACTTC.

In the case of this clonotype: One end of the junction does not line up with germline, which may come from a read error. This rearrangement joins TRBV7-9 to TRBJ2-1, with D hard to call. Germline V gives CDR1 SEHNR, CDR2 FQNEAQ (reference sequence). The CDR3 runs 14 residues. Written as DNA, the CDR3 is TGTGCCAGCACCTTGGAACAGCGAGAGACCCAGCACTTCTTC. This sequence encodes CASTLEQRETQHFF.

The chain combines TRBV12-3 or TRBV12-4 with TRBJ1-1, with D possibly matching TRBD1 (5 bases). Trimming took off 5 bases at V and 3 bases at J, with 16 bases between the two ends. The CDR3 sequence is 15 residues long. The CDR3 loop reads CASSQNGGRDTEAFF. The CDR3 coding sequence is TGTGCCAGCAGTCAGAACGGGGGGAGGGACACTGAAGCTTTCTTT.

A remark on this clonotype: One end of the junction does not line up with germline, which may come from a read error. The chain couples TRBV29-1 to TRBJ2-7; D is possibly TRBD1 (5 bases). Germline-derived CDR1 and CDR2 are SQVTM and ANQGSEA. The CDR3 has 12 residues. In nucleotides, the CDR3 is TGCAGCGTTGAACATCCCCAGGGCGAGCAGGACTTC. Protein: CSVEHPQGEQDF.

This chain joins TRBV19 and TRBJ2-1; 11 positions agree with TRBD1. V lost 9 bases to trimming and J lost 9 bases; unmatched junction nucleotides: 7. The CDR3 length is 13 residues. The V gene's germline CDR1 is LNHDA and CDR2 SQIVND (reference sequence). The CDR3 spells CASGQGASVEQFF. The CDR3 bases are TGTGCCAGCGGACAGGGGGCATCGGTTGAGCAGTTCTTC.

The chain links TRBV7-6 to TRBJ1-6, with 7 bases fitting TRBD1. This CDR3 has 18 residues. The germline CDR1 and CDR2 sequences are SGHVS and FNYEAQ. Trimming took 1 base from V and 9 from J; bases not matched to a gene: 15. The CDR3 DNA follows: TGTGCCAGCAGCTTAGGTCCCTCGCAGGGGGTAGTAGGTTCACCCCTCCACTTT. Its translation: CASSLGPSQGVVGSPLHF.

The chain has TRBV25-1 and TRBJ1-4, with a weak D call TRBD1 (5 bases). This CDR3 has 17 amino acids. In germline, CDR1 is MGHDK, CDR2 SYGVNS. Trimming removed 0 bases from V and 8 bases from J, with 19 bases in between. The chain's CDR3 is CASSEYIDPDGAEKLFF. The CDR3 DNA follows: TGTGCCAGCAGTGAATATATCGACCCTGATGGGGCGGAAAAACTGTTTTTT.

Concerning this clonotype: A clone one base away is much larger, so this may be a read error. The chain couples TRBV6-5 to TRBJ1-3, with D unresolved. The length of the CDR3 is 15 residues. Germline values: CDR1 MNHEY, CDR2 SVGAGI. The CDR3 region is CASSYSRSSGNTIHF. The DNA for the CDR3 is TGTGCCAGCAGTTACTCCAGGAGCTCTGGAAACACCATACATTTT.

The sample holds a few counts of this clonotype. The CDR3 ends on some other residue instead of the conserved phenylalanine or tryptophan, so this is likely a read error. Written as DNA, the CDR3 is TGTGCCAGCAGCAAAGACGTTGGCTACACCCTC. This encodes CASSKDVGYTL. V is TRBV7-9 and J is TRBJ1-2; no clear D. The CDR3 has 11 residues. Germline V gives CDR1 SEHNR, CDR2 FQNEAQ (reference sequence). Trimming removed 5 bases from V and 7 bases from J, with 8 bases in between.

Details on this clonotype: At one of its ends the junction is not consistent with the germline gene, which may arise from a read error. The V and J genes are TRBV7-2 and TRBJ2-2, with a possible D match to TRBD2 (6 bases). Looked up from germline, CDR1 is SGHTA and CDR2 is FQGNSA. CDR3 length: 16 amino acids. The CDR3 region has the DNA TGCGCCAGCAGCTTGACCTGGCGGGGTAACACCGGGAATCTGTTTTTT. Protein: CASSLTWRGNTGNLFF.

This clonotype has only a few counts. The chain employs TRBV4-3 and TRBJ1-4; 7 nucleotides align to TRBD1. The V and J ends lost 4 bases and 6 bases, in that order; junction bases with no gene match: 8. This CDR3 has 15 amino acids. Germline V gene data show CDR1 as LGHNA and CDR2 as YSLEER. CDR3 sequence (DNA): TGCGCCAGCAGCCGAGACAGGGTAGGGTATGAAAAACTGTTTTTT. This encodes CASSRDRVGYEKLFF.

The chain is built from TRBV5-8 and TRBJ1-4; the D is unclear. CDR3 length: 15 residues. Trimming cost V 4 bases and J 6 bases, with 16 bases left between them. CDR1 is SGHTS, CDR2 YDEGEE, per germline. CDR3 residues: CASSRHTVRDEKLFF. CDR3 in DNA: TGTGCCAGCAGCAGACACACCGTGAGGGATGAAAAACTGTTTTTT.

V and J are TRBV9 and TRBJ1-6, with D possibly matching TRBD1 (5 bases). Germline assignment: CDR1 SGDLS and CDR2 YYNGEE. This CDR3 is 14 amino acids long. V was trimmed by 3 bases and J by 9 bases, leaving 13 bases between them. For the CDR3, the DNA is TGTGCCAGCAGCGAACAGGACACGACTTCACCCCTCCACTTT. It encodes CASSEQDTTSPLHF.

The genes are TRBV20-1 and TRBJ1-6, with D hard to call. CDR1 DFQATT and CDR2 SNEGSKA come from the germline V gene (reference sequence). The V and J ends lost 8 bases and 5 bases respectively, with 7 bases between them. This CDR3 comprises 11 residues. CDR3 in amino acids: CSPGDNSPLHF. The CDR3 bases are TGCAGTCCCGGGGATAATTCACCCCTCCACTTT.

Comments on this clonotype: One end of the junction does not line up with germline, which may come from a read error. The chain carries TRBV7-2 and TRBJ1-2, with D uncertain. The germline V gene encodes CDR1 SGHTA and CDR2 FQGNSA. The CDR3 runs 14 residues. This CDR3 reads CASSLETGNYSDNF. CDR3 in DNA: TGTGCCAGCAGCTTAGAGACGGGTAACTACAGCGACAACTTC.